This T cell receptor (beta chain) was profiled in a study of blood T cell repertoires in COVID-19. On the study more broadly: Nucleic acid was either cDNA or gDNA, and it came from T cells, B-cell-depleted T cells, or PBMCs.

The CDR3 runs 13 residues. Germline V CDR1 and CDR2: SGHTA, FQGNSA. V was pared by 3 bases and J by 10 bases, with 5 bases of the junction left unmatched. Using immunoSEQ multiplex PCR, the repertoire was profiled, and TCRdb retains in-frame clones only, with some absent. The data show more than 250,000 clones, over 75% seen once. The sequencing input was PBMCs or T cells enriched from blood (not recorded which). The rearrangement links TRBV7-2 to TRBJ2-1; TRBD1 matches 8 bases. This receptor was taken from a woman younger than 45 who had recovered from COVID-19. The CDR3 nucleotides read TGTGCCAGCAGCTTCGGGACAGGCGGCGAGCAGTTCTTC. Encoded protein: CASSFGTGGEQFF.